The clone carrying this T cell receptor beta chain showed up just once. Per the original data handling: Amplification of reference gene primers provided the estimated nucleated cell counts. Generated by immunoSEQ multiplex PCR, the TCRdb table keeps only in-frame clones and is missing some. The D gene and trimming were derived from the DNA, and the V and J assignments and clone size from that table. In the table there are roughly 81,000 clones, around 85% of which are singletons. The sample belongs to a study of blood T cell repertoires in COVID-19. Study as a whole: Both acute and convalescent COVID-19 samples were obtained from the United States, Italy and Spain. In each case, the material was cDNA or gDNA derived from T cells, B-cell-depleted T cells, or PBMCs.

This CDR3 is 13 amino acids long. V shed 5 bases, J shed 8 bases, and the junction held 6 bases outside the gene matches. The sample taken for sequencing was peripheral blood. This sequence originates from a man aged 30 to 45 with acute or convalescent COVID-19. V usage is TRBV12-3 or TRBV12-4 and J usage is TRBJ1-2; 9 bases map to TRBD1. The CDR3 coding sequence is TGTGCCAGCAGTATACAGGGGGCGTTGGGCTACACCTTC. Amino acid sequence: CASSIQGALGYTF.